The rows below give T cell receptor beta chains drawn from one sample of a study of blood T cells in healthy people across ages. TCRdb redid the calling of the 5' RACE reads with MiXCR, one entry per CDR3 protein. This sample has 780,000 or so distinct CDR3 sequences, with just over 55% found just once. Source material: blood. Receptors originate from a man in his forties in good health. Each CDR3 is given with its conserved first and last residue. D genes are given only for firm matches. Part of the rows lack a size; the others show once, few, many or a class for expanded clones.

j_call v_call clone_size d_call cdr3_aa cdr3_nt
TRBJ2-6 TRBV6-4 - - CASSAGQLSGANVLTF TGTGCCAGCAGCGCCGGACAGCTCTCTGGGGCCAACGTCCTGACTTTC
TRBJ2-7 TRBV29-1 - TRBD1 CSVEGQGISEQYF TGCAGCGTTGAGGGACAGGGTATCTCCGAGCAGTACTTC
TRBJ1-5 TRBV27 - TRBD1 CASSGQDNQPQHF TGTGCCAGCAGTGGACAGGATAATCAGCCCCAGCATTTT
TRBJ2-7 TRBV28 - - CASSRTAPYYEQYF TGTGCCAGCAGCCGGACAGCTCCCTACTACGAGCAGTACTTC
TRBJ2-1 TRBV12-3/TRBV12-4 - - CASSPPGVLSYNEQFF TGTGCCAGCAGTCCTCCGGGTGTTTTGTCCTACAATGAGCAGTTCTTC
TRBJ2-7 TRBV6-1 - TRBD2 CASSMTSGINEQYF TGTGCCAGCAGCATGACTAGCGGGATTAATGAGCAGTACTTC
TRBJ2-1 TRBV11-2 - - CASSFLAQTVLGNEQFF TGTGCCAGCAGCTTCCTTGCCCAGACAGTCCTGGGTAATGAGCAGTTCTTC
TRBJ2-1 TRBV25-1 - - CASSEIGRGDYNEQFF TGTGCCAGCAGTGAAATAGGTAGAGGGGACTACAATGAGCAGTTCTTC
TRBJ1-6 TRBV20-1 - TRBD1 CSATGQAINYNSLLHF TGCAGTGCTACTGGACAGGCAATTAACTATAATTCACTCCTCCACTTT
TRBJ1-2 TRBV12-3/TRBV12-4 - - CVSSRASGHYGYTF TGTGTCAGCAGCCGAGCGTCAGGGCACTATGGCTACACCTTC
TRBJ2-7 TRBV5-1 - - CASSWRIRAGEQYF TGCGCCAGCAGCTGGCGCATCAGGGCTGGCGAGCAGTACTTC
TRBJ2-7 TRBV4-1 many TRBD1 CASSPPGQSSYEQYF TGCGCCAGCAGTCCACCGGGACAGAGCTCCTACGAGCAGTACTTC
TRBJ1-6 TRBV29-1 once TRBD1 CSVRTGENSPLHF TGCAGCGTGAGGACAGGGGAGAATTCACCCCTCCACTTT
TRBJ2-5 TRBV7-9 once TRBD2 CASSQGLALQETQYF TGTGCCAGCAGCCAGGGACTAGCGCTCCAAGAGACCCAGTACTTC
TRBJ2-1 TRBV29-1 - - CSVGGGQGTNNEQFF TGCAGCGTTGGTGGCGGGCAGGGTACCAACAATGAGCAGTTCTTC
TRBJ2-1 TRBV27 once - CASSRPGRSRSNEQFF TGTGCCAGCAGTCGACCGGGCAGGTCCCGAAGCAATGAGCAGTTCTTC
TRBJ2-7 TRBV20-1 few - CSVDEGLLSYEQYF TGCAGTGTGGACGAGGGACTCCTATCCTACGAGCAGTACTTC
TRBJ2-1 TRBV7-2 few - CASSFPLGAGYNEQFF TGTGCCAGCAGCTTTCCCCTAGGGGCAGGTTACAATGAGCAGTTCTTC
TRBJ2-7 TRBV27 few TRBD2 CATTGTTDYEQYF TGTGCCACCACCGGGACTACCGACTACGAGCAGTACTTC
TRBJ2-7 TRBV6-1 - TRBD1 CASTLTGATYEQYF TGTGCCAGCACCTTGACAGGGGCGACCTACGAGCAGTACTTC
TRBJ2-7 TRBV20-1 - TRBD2 CSARPLASGRSYEQYF TGCAGTGCTAGGCCCCTGGCTAGCGGGAGATCTTACGAGCAGTACTTC
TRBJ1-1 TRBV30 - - CAWGGGGREAFF TGTGCCTGGGGAGGGGGGGGCCGAGAAGCTTTCTTT
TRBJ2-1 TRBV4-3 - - CASSSRTFNEQFF TGCGCCAGCAGCTCTCGGACTTTCAATGAGCAGTTCTTC
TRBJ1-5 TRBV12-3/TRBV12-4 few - CASRGFSDQPQHF TGTGCCAGCAGAGGGTTCTCTGATCAGCCCCAGCATTTT
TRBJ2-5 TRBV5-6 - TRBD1 CASSLPNRGEETQYF TGTGCCAGCAGCTTGCCCAACAGGGGAGAAGAGACCCAGTACTTC
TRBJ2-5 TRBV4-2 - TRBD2 CASSQGTSGGQETQYF TGTGCCAGCAGCCAAGGGACTAGCGGGGGGCAAGAGACCCAGTACTTC
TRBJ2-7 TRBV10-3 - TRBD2 CATAVSYTSGAQAQYF TGTGCCACCGCGGTCTCATACACTAGCGGGGCACAGGCCCAGTACTTC
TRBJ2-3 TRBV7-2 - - CAATSTDTQYF TGTGCCGCTACTAGCACAGATACGCAGTATTTT
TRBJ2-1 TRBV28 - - CASRDWSYNEQFF TGTGCCAGCCGGGACTGGTCCTACAATGAGCAGTTCTTC
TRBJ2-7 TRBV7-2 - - CASSLGLRSNEQYF TGTGCCAGCAGCTTAGGCCTCAGGAGCAATGAGCAGTACTTC
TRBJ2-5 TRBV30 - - CAWSVAFETQYF TGTGCCTGGAGTGTAGCTTTTGAGACCCAGTACTTC
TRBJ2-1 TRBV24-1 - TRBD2 CATSDPSGSVSGGQFF TGTGCCACCAGTGATCCTAGCGGGAGTGTATCCGGTGGGCAGTTCTTC
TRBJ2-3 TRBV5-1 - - CASRDRDTDTQYF TGCGCCAGCAGGGACCGAGACACAGATACGCAGTATTTT